This TCR beta chain was recovered during a study of T-cell reconstitution after alpha-beta-depleted transplantation in children. General study results and limits: There were reportedly several hundred expanded graft clones from which alpha-beta T cells came about two months after transplant. T-cell counts and diversity were attributed mostly to newly produced T cells one year after transplant. At day 60, the high TCRbeta diversity found in some patients originated from recipient T cells and thymic progenitors that had survived.

The authors prepared the TCRbeta library with unique molecular identifiers. Via MiXCR, TCRdb re-called the PCR reads, giving one row per CDR3 protein. The sample contains 350,000 to 500,000 distinct CDR3 sequences, approximately 41% of which appear only once. Turning to this clonotype: The antigen is undetermined.

Trimming took 7 bases from V and 5 from J, leaving 17 bases between them. CDR1 is MNHEY and CDR2 is SVGEGT in the germline V gene. This CDR3 region has 14 residues. V is TRBV6-2 or TRBV6-3 and J is TRBJ2-5; D not certain. This TCR was recovered from a girl aged 2 to 9 with aplastic anemia, due to receive a stem cell transplant. The sequencing used PBMCs, collected before TCRalphabeta/CD19-depleted stem cell transplant. This CDR3 is CASTPRVGGETQYF. Written as DNA, the CDR3 is TGTGCCAGCACCCCACGAGTAGGTGGTGAGACCCAGTACTTC.